What follows are 15 T cell receptor beta chains derived from one specimen sequenced in a study of human T cells and chemical hapten exposure (dated by TCRdb to the early 2020s). Library preparation was by RACE. TCRdb lists the instrument as NextSeq 500. Using fastp trimming at Q25 and MiXCR clonotype assembly, TCRdb reanalyzed the public sequencing data and kept in-frame beta chains. Records with the same CDR3 protein are collapsed into one entry carrying the most frequent genes and DNA. This sample has about 350,000 distinct CDR3 sequences in its table, and about 6% of those were observed once. The biggest ten clones account for about 5.6% of the sample. In light of the paper, this sample's time point label describes: patch test 2, 6 weeks after DPC sensitization. The treatment or condition label corresponds to: therapeutic diphenylcyclopropenone sensitization with weekly scalp DPC. This specimen was whole blood, taken in connection with sensitization to the hapten diphenylcyclopropenone (DPC). These receptors originate from a woman aged 18-29 years with alopecia areata. Some clones in this sample may be carry-over from other donors' samples.

In regard to this clonotype: A much larger clone differs from this one at a single base, so this may be a read error. The rearrangement links TRBV21-1 to TRBJ2-3; the D call TRBD1 from the table was never checked on the DNA. TRBV21-1 is described as a pseudogene. This CDR3 is 15 amino acids long. The CDR3 DNA follows: TGTGCCAGCAGCAAAGGACAGGGGTTCGGAGATATGCAGTATTTT. It codes for CASSKGQGFGDMQYF.

This clonotype was found a few times. The gene calls are TRBV3-1 and TRBJ2-3; 7 bases line up with TRBD2. V was pared by 4 bases and J by 8 bases, with 9 bases of the junction left unmatched. From germline, CDR1 is LGHDT and CDR2 YNNKEL (reference sequence). This CDR3 comprises 14 residues. CDR3 bases: TGTGCCAGCAGCCCGTCCGGGACTATCGGTACGCAGTATTTT. This translates into CASSPSGTIGTQYF.

This clonotype was found many times. The chain couples TRBV7-8 to TRBJ1-1; 7 bases are shared with TRBD1. The CDR3 has 15 residues. CDR1 and CDR2 from the germline V gene are SGHVS and FQNEAQ. V trimming: 0 bases; J trimming: 3 bases; junction bases outside the gene matches: 4. As DNA, the CDR3 is TGTGCCAGCAGCTTAGCAGGGACAGCTTACACTGAAGCTTTCTTT. It codes for CASSLAGTAYTEAFF. Looking up the rest from reference TRBV7-8 and TRBJ1-1 gives the full variable domain: GAGVSQSPRYKVAKRGQDVALRCDPISGHVSLFWYQQALGQGPEFLTYFQNEAQLDKSGLPSDRFFAERPEGSVSTLKIQRTQQEDSAVYLCASSLAGTAYTEAFFGQGTRLTVV.

This chain's CDR3 is CASSLFQGPLYEQYF. In nucleotides, the CDR3 is TGTGCCAGCAGCTTATTCCAGGGACCCCTCTACGAGCAGTACTTC. J is TRBJ2-7 and V is TRBV7-9; D possibly uses TRBD1 or TRBD2 (5 bases each). This CDR3 is built from 15 residues. Trimming stripped 2 bases from V and 3 bases from J, with 14 bases between. Germline lookup yields CDR1 SEHNR and CDR2 FQNEAQ (reference sequence).

This clonotype was detected only a few times. The chain links TRBV20-1 to TRBJ2-3; TRBD2 might be the D (6 bases). Trimming stripped 0 bases from V and 1 base from J, with 11 bases between. Per the germline V gene, CDR1 is DFQATT and CDR2 is SNEGSKA (reference sequence). This CDR3 contains 15 residues. CDR3: CSARDPAGRTDTQYF. CDR3 in DNA: TGCAGTGCTAGAGATCCCGCGGGGCGCACAGATACGCAGTATTTT.

This clonotype was recorded many times. This rearrangement joins TRBV20-1 to TRBJ1-2; D unclear. The CDR3 loop spans 10 amino acids. Looked up from germline, CDR1 is DFQATT and CDR2 is SNEGSKA (reference sequence). Trimming pared 3 bases from V and 4 bases from J, leaving 3 bases between. CDR3 residues: CSASGYGYTF. The CDR3 region has the DNA TGCAGTGCTAGTGGCTATGGCTACACCTTC.

This clonotype was counted a few times. V gene TRBV29-1 combines with J gene TRBJ1-1; D gene uncertain. Between the trimmed V and J ends, which lost 5 bases and 5 bases, there was a span of 15 bases. There are 13 residues in the CDR3. Germline lookup yields CDR1 SQVTM and CDR2 ANQGSEA. The CDR3 reads CSVTPPPGTEAFF. As DNA, the CDR3 is TGCAGCGTTACACCCCCCCCGGGAACTGAAGCTTTCTTT.

This clonotype has a handful of counts. The rearrangement links TRBV2 to TRBJ2-3, with 9 bases aligning to TRBD1. The germline V gene encodes CDR1 SNHLY and CDR2 FYNNEI. The CDR3 has 16 amino acids. Trimming cost V 8 bases and J 7 bases; bases outside gene matches: 16. The CDR3 region is CASSLKWTGEGHTQYF. Written as DNA, the CDR3 is TGTGCCAGCTCACTTAAATGGACAGGGGAAGGCCATACGCAGTATTTT.

This chain links TRBV7-9 with TRBJ2-6; 7 bases agree with TRBD2. J lost 5 bases, V lost 7 bases, and 11 bases had no gene match. Per germline, CDR1 SEHNR and CDR2 FQNEAQ (reference sequence). The CDR3 extends over 16 amino acids. CDR3 loop: CASTGRDISRANVLTF. The CDR3 nucleotides are TGTGCCAGCACAGGGAGGGATATATCTAGGGCCAACGTCCTGACTTTC.

This clonotype was observed a handful of times. The chain couples TRBV12-5 to TRBJ2-5; 8 bases are a match to TRBD1. The length of the CDR3 is 16 residues. The germline V gene encodes CDR1 LGHNT and CDR2 FRNRAP. V dropped 2 bases and J dropped 3; count of bases not matched to a gene: 8. In nucleotides, the CDR3 is TGTGCTAGTGGTTTGCCGGGGACAGGAGAAGAAGAGACCCAGTACTTC. It is translated as CASGLPGTGEEETQYF.

The chain links TRBV5-4 to TRBJ2-3; a possible D gene is TRBD1 (6 bases). V lost 5 bases to trimming and J lost 4 bases, with 14 bases between them. This CDR3 contains 14 residues. The germline V gene has CDR1 SGHNT and CDR2 YYREEE (reference sequence). The CDR3 sequence is CASRRRTVPDTQYF. The CDR3 bases are TGTGCCAGCAGACGACGGACAGTTCCAGATACGCAGTATTTT.

This clonotype was seen a handful of times. The rearrangement links TRBV9 to TRBJ2-2; D perhaps matches TRBD2 (6 bases). V was trimmed by 3 bases and J by 1 base, leaving 13 bases between them. The CDR3 is made up of 16 amino acids. Germline assignment: CDR1 SGDLS and CDR2 YYNGEE. The CDR3 nucleotides are TGTGCCAGCAGCGCCTCTGGGGGACTGAACACCGGGGAGCTGTTTTTT. It translates to CASSASGGLNTGELFF. The variable domain in full, completed from reference TRBV9 and TRBJ2-2, reads DSGVTQTPKHLITATGQRVTLRCSPRSGDLSVYWYQQSLDQGLQFLIQYYNGEERAKGNILERFSAQQFPDLHSELNLSSLELGDSALYFCASSASGGLNTGELFFGEGSRLTVL.

This clonotype was observed many times. The V call is TRBV9, the J call TRBJ1-5; D not resolved. Germline V lookup: CDR1 SGDLS, CDR2 YYNGEE. This CDR3 has 14 amino acids. The V end lost 0 bases, the J end lost 1 base, and 5 bases lay between the germline ends. The CDR3 sequence is CASSVDGSNQPQHF. The CDR3 DNA sequence: TGTGCCAGCAGCGTAGACGGGAGCAATCAGCCCCAGCATTTT. Full variable domain (remainder filled in from reference TRBV9 and TRBJ1-5): DSGVTQTPKHLITATGQRVTLRCSPRSGDLSVYWYQQSLDQGLQFLIQYYNGEERAKGNILERFSAQQFPDLHSELNLSSLELGDSALYFCASSVDGSNQPQHFGDGTRLSIL.

J is TRBJ2-7 and V is TRBV20-1; 9 bases are shared with TRBD1. V was pared by 3 bases and J by 5 bases, with 8 bases of the junction left unmatched. Per germline, CDR1 DFQATT and CDR2 SNEGSKA (reference sequence). CDR3 length: 14 amino acids. DNA of the CDR3: TGCAGTGCTAGGACCGGGACAGGGTCCAACGAGCAGTACTTC. Its translation is CSARTGTGSNEQYF.

This clonotype was picked up a small number of times. CDR3: CASSLGPGQSFYEQYF. The CDR3 DNA follows: TGTGCCAGCAGCTTGGGGCCGGGACAGAGCTTCTACGAGCAGTACTTC. This chain connects TRBV5-4 to TRBJ2-7; TRBD1 matches 7 bases. Germline V gene sequence: CDR1 SGHNT, CDR2 YYREEE (reference sequence). The V and J ends lost 0 bases and 3 bases, in that order; junction bases with no gene match: 9. This CDR3 spans 16 amino acids.